This TCR beta chain was captured in a study of CD8+CD57+ T cells in acquired aplastic anemia. V was clipped by 3 bases and J by 6 bases; unmatched bases: 1. The CDR3 sequence is 12 residues long. Germline V gene data show CDR1 as LGHNT and CDR2 as FRNRAP. The table lists this clonotype with a few counts. Profiling that covered TCR beta VDJ and CDR3 relied on genomic DNA as its template. TCRdb re-called the reads with MiXCR, one entry per CDR3 protein. The repertoire holds about 110,000 distinct CDR3 sequences, with less than 65% as singletons. The sample consisted of sorted CD4+, CD8+, or CD8+CD57+ T cells (not recorded which) from PBMCs. V gene TRBV12-5 combines with J gene TRBJ1-2, with 7 bases matching TRBD1. The clonotype comes from a human donor in good health, serving as a control. The CDR3 is CASGLTGDGYTF. Here the CDR3 DNA reads TGTGCTAGTGGTTTAACAGGGGATGGCTACACCTTC.